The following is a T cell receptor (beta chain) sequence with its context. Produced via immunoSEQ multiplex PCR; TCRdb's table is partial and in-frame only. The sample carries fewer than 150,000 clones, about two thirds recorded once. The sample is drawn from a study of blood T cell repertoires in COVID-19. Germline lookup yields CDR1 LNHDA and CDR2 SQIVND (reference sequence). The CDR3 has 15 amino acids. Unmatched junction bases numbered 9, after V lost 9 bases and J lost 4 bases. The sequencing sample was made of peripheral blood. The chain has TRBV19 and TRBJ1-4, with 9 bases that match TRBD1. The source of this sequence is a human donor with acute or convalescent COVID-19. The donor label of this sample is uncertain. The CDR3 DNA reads TGTGCCAGCAGACAGGGGGACATCTTTAATGAAAAACTGTTTTTT. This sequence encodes CASRQGDIFNEKLFF.